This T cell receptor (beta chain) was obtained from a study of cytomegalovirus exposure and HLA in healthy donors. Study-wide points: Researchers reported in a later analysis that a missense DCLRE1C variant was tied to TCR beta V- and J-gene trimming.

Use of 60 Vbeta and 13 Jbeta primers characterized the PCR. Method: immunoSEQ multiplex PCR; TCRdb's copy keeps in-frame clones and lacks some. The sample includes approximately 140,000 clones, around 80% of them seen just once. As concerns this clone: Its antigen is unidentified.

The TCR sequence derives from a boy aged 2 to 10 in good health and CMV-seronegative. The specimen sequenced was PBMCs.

DNA of the CDR3: TGTGCCAGCAGCCCACCGACAACGAGCTATGGCTACACCTTC. It translates to CASSPPTTSYGYTF. This chain joins TRBV7-2 and TRBJ1-2; D unclear. This CDR3 has 14 amino acids. V lost 5 bases and J lost 4, with 14 bases in between. CDR1 SGHTA and CDR2 FQGNSA come from the germline V gene.